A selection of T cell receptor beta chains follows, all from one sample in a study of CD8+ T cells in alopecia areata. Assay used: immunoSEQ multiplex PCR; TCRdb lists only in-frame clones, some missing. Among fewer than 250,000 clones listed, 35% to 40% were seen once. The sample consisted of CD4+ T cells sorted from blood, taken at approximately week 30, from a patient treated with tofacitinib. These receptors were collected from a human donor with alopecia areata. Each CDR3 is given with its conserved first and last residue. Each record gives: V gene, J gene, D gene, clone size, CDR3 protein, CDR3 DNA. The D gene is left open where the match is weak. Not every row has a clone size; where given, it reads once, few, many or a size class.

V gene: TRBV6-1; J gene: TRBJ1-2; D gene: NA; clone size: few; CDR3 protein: CASSLQGAVFYGYTF; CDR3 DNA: TGTGCCAGCAGCCTCCAGGGTGCGGTTTTCTATGGCTACACCTTC
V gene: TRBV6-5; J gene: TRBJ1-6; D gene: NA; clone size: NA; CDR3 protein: CASSMGGLLHF; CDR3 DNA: TGTGCCAGCAGTATGGGGGGCCTTCTCCACTTT
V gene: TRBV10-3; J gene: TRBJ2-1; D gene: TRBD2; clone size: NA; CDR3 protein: CAISDPGTSGSNEQFF; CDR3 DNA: TGTGCCATCAGTGATCCCGGGACTAGCGGGAGTAATGAGCAGTTCTTC
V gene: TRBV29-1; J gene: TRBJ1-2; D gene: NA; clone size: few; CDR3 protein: CSARYRGRSNYGYTF; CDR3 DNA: TGCAGCGCCCGTTATCGGGGGCGGAGTAACTATGGCTACACCTTC
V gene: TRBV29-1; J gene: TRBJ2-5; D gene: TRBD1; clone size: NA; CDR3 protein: CSVVQGAGETQYF; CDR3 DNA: TGCAGCGTTGTTCAGGGGGCGGGGGAGACCCAGTACTTC
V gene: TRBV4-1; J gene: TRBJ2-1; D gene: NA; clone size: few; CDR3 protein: CASSQGRASSYNEQFF; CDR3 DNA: TGCGCCAGCAGCCAAGGGAGGGCGAGCTCCTACAATGAGCAGTTCTTC
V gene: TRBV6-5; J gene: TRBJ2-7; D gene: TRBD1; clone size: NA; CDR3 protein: CASSRDREHEQYF; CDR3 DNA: TGTGCCAGCAGTAGGGACAGGGAACACGAGCAGTACTTC
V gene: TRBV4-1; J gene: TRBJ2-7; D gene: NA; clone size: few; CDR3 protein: CASSQDLHYEQYF; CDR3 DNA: TGCGCCAGCAGCCAAGACTTACACTACGAGCAGTACTTC
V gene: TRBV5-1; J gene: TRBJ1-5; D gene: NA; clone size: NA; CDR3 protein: CASSPVRNQPQHF; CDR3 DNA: TGCGCCAGCAGTCCGGTCAGGAATCAGCCCCAGCATTTT
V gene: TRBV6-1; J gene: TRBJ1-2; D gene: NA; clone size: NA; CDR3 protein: CASSQQDWSNYGYTF; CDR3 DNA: TGTGCCAGCAGTCAGCAGGACTGGAGTAACTATGGCTACACCTTC
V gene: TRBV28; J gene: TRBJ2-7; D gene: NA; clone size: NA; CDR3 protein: CASSPPAGWGQYF; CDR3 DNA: TGTGCCAGCAGTCCCCCCGCGGGATGGGGGCAGTACTTC
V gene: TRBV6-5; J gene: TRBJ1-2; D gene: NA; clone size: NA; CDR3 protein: CASSLLAGLGGYTF; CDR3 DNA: TGTGCCAGCAGCCTCTTGGCGGGATTAGGGGGCTACACCTTC
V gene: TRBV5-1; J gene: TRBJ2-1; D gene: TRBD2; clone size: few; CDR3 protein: CASNGQAGLAGGLEQFF; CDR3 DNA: TGCGCCAGCAACGGACAGGCGGGACTAGCGGGAGGGCTCGAGCAGTTCTTC
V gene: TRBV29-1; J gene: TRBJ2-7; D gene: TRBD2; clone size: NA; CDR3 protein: CSVEQGGLAGGGEQYF; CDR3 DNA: TGCAGCGTTGAACAGGGCGGACTAGCGGGAGGTGGCGAGCAGTACTTC
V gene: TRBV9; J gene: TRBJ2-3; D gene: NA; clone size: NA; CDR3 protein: CASSARTDTQYF; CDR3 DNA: TGTGCCAGCAGCGCGAGGACAGATACGCAGTATTTT
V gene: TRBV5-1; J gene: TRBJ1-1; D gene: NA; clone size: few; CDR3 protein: CASSPDSMNTEAFF; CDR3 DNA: TGCGCCAGCAGCCCGGACAGCATGAACACTGAAGCTTTCTTT
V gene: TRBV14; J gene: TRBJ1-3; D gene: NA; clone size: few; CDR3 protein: CASSPGRLSNTIYF; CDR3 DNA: TGTGCCAGCAGTCCCGGGCGACTGAGTAACACCATATATTTT
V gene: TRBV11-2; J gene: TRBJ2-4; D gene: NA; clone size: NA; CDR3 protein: CASTTVRGYQNIQYF; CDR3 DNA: TGTGCCAGCACCACCGTTAGGGGGTATCAAAACATTCAGTACTTC
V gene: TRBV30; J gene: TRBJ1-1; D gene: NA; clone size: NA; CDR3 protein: CAWGREVNTEAFF; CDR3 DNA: TGTGCCTGGGGGCGAGAGGTGAACACTGAAGCTTTCTTT